The entry below describes one T cell receptor beta chain. The antigen it recognizes is unknown. Base qualities are not at hand, and no much larger clone is one base apart. The sample is drawn from a study of blood T cell repertoires in COVID-19 (dated by TCRdb to the early 2020s). At the level of the whole study: Collaborator samples came from the United States, Italy and Spain and covered acute and convalescent phases of COVID-19. The prospective study material was composed of cDNA or gDNA derived from T cells, B-cell-depleted T cells, or PBMCs. A freely available public database, intended as a resource for researchers studying the immune response to SARS-CoV-2, is where the repertoires were released. The samples were drawn from two sources: the first 160 participants of the ongoing ImmuneRACE study, and 950 to 1,500 subjects contributed by 6 global collaborators. The sample metadata nearly always contained a de-identified subject ID, COVID-19 status, age in years and sex. Deeply sampled blood TCRbeta repertoires from subjects exposed to, actively infected with, or recovered from COVID-19 were included in the dataset. Where HLA class I and class II types were available, the types were taken from metadata supplied by the sample provider, not from assay-based typing. Study-level results and caveats: The quantity of clinical and demographic metadata differed by source and by participant and was supplied without curation.

V sheds 4 bases and J sheds 1 base, leaving 12 bases between their ends. From the germline V gene, CDR1 is SGHRS and CDR2 is YFSETQ. From cysteine to phenylalanine, the CDR3 is 15 amino acids long. Kept here is only the CDR3 DNA, which spans 45 bases and is read in frame from base 1. Collaborating institutions collected whole blood in K2EDTA tubes following their own protocols. For TCRbeta analysis, collaborator samples were shipped as frozen whole blood, as isolated PBMCs, or as DNA extracted from either sample type. The immunoSEQ Assay, a bias-controlled multiplex PCR, was used to amplify TCRbeta CDR3 regions from genomic DNA. From the authors' description of their analysis: Within the assay, amplification of reference gene primers was used to estimate how many nucleated cells each sample contained. To quantify the absolute abundance of each unique TCRbeta CDR3 rearrangement, sequence reads were collapsed and filtered. For each sample, productive Simpson clonality was calculated by taking the square root of Simpson's diversity index across productive rearrangements. TCRdb limited this immuneACCESS table to in-frame rearrangements with V and J called. A share of clones is missing; checked studies link under half to unresolved V genes, and the rest is unexplained. The V and J calls and clone size were taken over from that table, and D and trimming were inferred from the DNA. This sample comprises about 230,000 clones, approximately 88% of them detected only once. Around 27% of the sample comes from the top ten.

This chain is built from TRBV5-1 and TRBJ1-5, with TRBD1 tentatively as D gene (5 bases match). The receptor was isolated from a middle-aged man with acute or convalescent COVID-19. The sample taken for sequencing was peripheral blood. The CDR3 amino acid sequence is: CASSLGHPSNQPQHF. The DNA sequence follows: TGCGCCAGCAGCCTAGGACATCCAAGCAATCAGCCCCAGCATTTT.